This T cell receptor beta chain emerged from a study of post-analysis software for immune sequencing data (dated by TCRdb to between 2015 and 2016). As for the study more broadly: Relapsing-remitting, secondary progressive and progressive-relapsing multiple sclerosis were recorded as disease courses, and subtype annotation was lacking for some patients. The patient repertoires were compared against approximately ten previously published healthy control repertoires obtained from donors aged about 6 to 28 years. A subset of samples was prepared in parallel using single-end sample barcoding, then pooled and co-amplified after Illumina adapter ligation.

Libraries were made using PCR. Sequenced using an Illumina HiSeq 2500. To reduce PCR and sequencing biases, unique molecular identifiers were built into the TCR beta cDNA libraries. Roughly 0.5 million cDNA molecules were obtained per 1 to 10 million input T cells, so each molecule approximated one T cell. The patient libraries were prepared and sequenced using the same protocol as the earlier healthy control dataset. Samples belonging to the same batch were prepared together, multiplexed and sequenced on a shared HiSeq lane. Turning to the authors' computational methods: Raw barcoded reads were processed with MIGEC, and single-read molecular identifier groups were discarded before consensus assembly and CDR3 extraction. VDJtools was used for post-analysis of the clonotype tables, with diversity normalized by down-sampling every dataset to the smallest sample size. Repertoire overlap clustering matched CDR3 amino acid but not nucleotide sequences to correct batch-related cross-sample contamination. TCRdb ran its own pipeline on the public reads, namely fastp trimming at Q25 and MiXCR clone calling, and kept in-frame beta chains. Rows with one shared CDR3 protein collapse into an entry with the most common genes and DNA. Clone size and V and J calls follow TCRdb, not the original study. Here the sample has some 690,000 distinct CDR3 sequences; around 27% occur a single time. Around 0.6% of the sample belongs to the ten largest clones.

What the authors observed across the whole study: Significantly lower normalized Chao1 diversity was found in multiple sclerosis patients than in controls, suggesting substantial peripheral T-cell clonal expansion. A few TRBV segments, including TRBV5-6, TRBV5-1 and TRBV20-1, were significantly more frequent in patients than controls. When samples were clustered directly using the F measure, samples prepared in the same batch co-clustered strongly, which prompted a batch-effect correction. The multiple sclerosis patient group was slightly younger than the control group.

To demonstrate the VDJtools post-analysis software, the study profiled TCR beta repertoires from the peripheral blood of around 13 young patients with multiple sclerosis. The patients with multiple sclerosis were children and adolescents between roughly 6 and 17 years of age. From its cysteine to its phenylalanine, the CDR3 spans 14 amino acids. The entry retains the CDR3 DNA only, 42 bases that are in frame from base 1. The germline V gene (reference sequence) specifies DFQATT as CDR1 and SNEGSKA as CDR2. V drops 3 bases and J drops 1 base, leaving 11 bases in between. As concerns this clonotype: Its antigen target is currently unknown. Within one base of it there is no much larger clone, and no base qualities were kept.

The rearranged chain carries TRBV20-1 and TRBJ2-3; D gene: possibly TRBD2, on 6 matching bases. Sample: blood. The sequence was obtained from a girl under 18 with multiple sclerosis. The CDR3 is CSARISGRTDTQYF. The sequence in DNA is TGCAGTGCTAGGATTAGCGGACGCACAGATACGCAGTATTTT.